The entry that follows covers one T cell receptor (beta chain) sequence. Which antigen it targets is not known. No base-level quality is on record; no much larger clone is a single base apart. TCR CDR3 regions were amplified from genomic DNA by multiplex PCR using the deep immunoSEQ assay. Extracted genomic DNA from each cell subset was spread evenly across all wells of several immunoSEQ 96-well plates, with each plate serving as a replicate. Each replicate PCR for sorted subsets received around 200 ng genomic DNA, equal to tens of thousands of T cell genomes. Purified libraries were quantified with a Qubit 3.0 fluorometer, sized on a Bioanalyzer 2100, and re-quantified with the KAPA Library Quantification kit. Every immunoSEQ 96-well plate was sequenced on a separate single-read 150-cycle Illumina NextSeq 550 flow cell. The original pipeline was this. Because only junctional sequences without quality scores were contained in the immunoSEQ output, filtering matching that applied to full-length reads could not be performed. Sequences were annotated with PyIR, a Python wrapper for IgBLAST v1.9, and V/J genes and CDR3 were assigned using IMGT germline references. Reads were filtered out if the reads had weak V/J assignments (E-value above 1e-6), no CDR3, stop codons, out-of-frame junctions, or ambiguous translated residues. V3J clonotypes were defined by identical inferred V gene, J gene, and CDR3 amino acid sequence. Percentage overlap between repertoires was computed as shared unique clonotypes divided by the size of the smaller repertoire. RTK rarefaction, the Chao1 estimator, and Recon v2.1 estimates of unobserved clonotypes were used to assess repertoire richness. OLGA was used to compute generation probabilities for all TCRbeta clonotypes that the gDNA method yielded from several donors. TCRdb re-hosts the immuneACCESS table, in-frame sequences only. Its copies lack some clones; in the studies checked, an unresolved V gene accounts for under half of them, and the cause for the rest is not known. V and J calls and clone size follow that table, whereas D and trimming were derived from the DNA. The sample table contains about 820,000 clones; only one count was recorded for about 91% of them. 24% of the sample goes to the ten largest clones.

This sample is drawn from a study of shared clonotypes between healthy human individuals (dated by TCRdb to 2019 to 2021). About the full investigation: Two women and a few men aged 18 to 49 years were included in the cohort. For each donor, CD4 naive and CD4 memory were each run on three plates, CD8 naive on two plates, and CD8 memory on one plate. The study deeply sequenced blood TCR repertoires of roughly five healthy adults to estimate repertoire size and the extent of clonotype sharing between individuals. Different laboratories and diverse techniques were used to prepare libraries and sequence TCR repertoires, to increase sequencing depth and limit assay-specific biases. Between about 0.8 and 9 billion PBMCs per donor were obtained by leukapheresis. The study at large found these results: When several donors were compared, the shared fraction of clonotypes was roughly 5% for naive CD4, around 3.6% for naive CD8, 2% to 2.5% for memory CD4, and 0.35% to 0.4% for memory CD8. Compared with non-shared clonotypes, clonotypes shared by all four sorted-subset donors had higher generation probabilities. Because the study included only a small number of donors, the genetic and exposure-history diversity represented was limited. Naive subsets generally had larger estimated clonotype richness than memory subsets did. Incomplete sequencing was indicated by rarefaction of sorted-subset datasets, despite the large sequencing depth. Based on pairwise subsampling, the degree of clonotype sharing among donors was expected to be affected by sequencing depth. Sampling was limited to blood, and TCR repertoires in tissue likely differ from TCR repertoires in blood.

The germline V gene gives CDR1 as SNHLY and CDR2 as FYNNEI. Counted from cysteine to phenylalanine, this CDR3 has 14 amino acids. The retained sequence is limited to the CDR3, 42 bases, with the frame set at the first base. Trimming takes 8 bases off V and 3 bases off J; junction bases not matched to a gene: 6. CD8 naive samples were obtained by positive selection for CCR7 among CD45RO-negative cells, yielding a CD45RA+CCR7+ population from which TemRA cells were excluded. Donors were healthy HIV-negative adults with no recently reported acute infections or vaccinations. Only Caucasian adults living in Nashville, Tennessee, USA were represented among the donors. Blood was obtained by leukapheresis, after which PBMCs were separated by Ficoll-Histopaque density gradient centrifugation and cryopreserved in liquid nitrogen vapor phase. Analytical flow cytometry was used to check the purity and quantity of each magnetically sorted T cell population. From each sorted fraction, genomic DNA was isolated and quantified by UV absorbance on a Nanodrop 2000c.

This sequence was found in a man under 40 in good health. Sequencing used naive CD8+ T cells sorted from blood. This specimen's cell subset or site label, per the study, means: CD45RA+CCR7+. The chain is encoded by TRBV2 joined to TRBJ2-3; TRBD1 agrees with 9 junctional bases. The CDR3 corresponds to CASWTGDSTDTQYF. The DNA is as follows: TGTGCCAGCTGGACAGGGGACTCAACAGATACGCAGTATTTT. The reference TRBV2 and TRBJ2-3 proteins fill in what lies around the CDR3, so the full variable domain reads EPEVTQTPSHQVTQMGQEVILRCVPISNHLYFYWYRQILGQKVEFLVSFYNNEISEKSEIFDDQFSVERPDGSNFTLKIRSTKLEDSAMYFCASWTGDSTDTQYFGPGTRLTVL.